The text below deals with one T cell receptor (beta chain). The specificity of this receptor is unknown. The input lacks base qualities; no much larger clone sits a single base away. This entry comes from a study of graft-versus-host responses after intestinal transplantation (dated by TCRdb to about 2021). With respect to the entire study: Recipients received multivisceral, liver-intestinal, or isolated intestinal transplants. Every recipient was given anti-thymocyte globulin induction, followed by about 3 years of maintenance tacrolimus and steroids. After intestinal transplantation, graft-versus-host and host-versus-graft alloreactive T cell clones in the graft, circulation and bone marrow were tracked using bulk TCR-beta CDR3 sequencing. To identify alloreactive clones, pre-transplant mixed lymphocyte reaction products were sequenced and then compared with unstimulated pre-transplant donor and recipient T cells. Of the 20 to 25 intestinal transplant recipients enrolled in the cohort, one of whom was a retransplant, 3 patients without pretransplant specimens were excluded. Donor T cell macrochimerism was defined as a peak of at least 4% donor T cells among recipient peripheral blood mononuclear cells. Samples from a few later patients were sequenced in-house on an Illumina MiSeq with MiXCR processing rather than by the commercial service. Overall study results and their limits: GvH clones were found in recipient bone marrow, and some of the GvH clones appeared earlier in ileal mucosa or blood, which is consistent with an intestinal mucosal origin. Peak levels of circulating GvH clones were associated with declines in HvG clones early after transplant. The relatively low number and heterogeneity of intestinal transplant patients limited the conclusions. Patients with donor T cell macrochimerism had high GvH to HvG T cell clonal ratios in their allografts.

The time point tag for this specimen amounts to: cells obtained before transplantation from donor or recipient. CD3+CD4+ and CD3+CD8+ populations were FACS-sorted from unstimulated pre-transplant donor and recipient cells taken from spleen or lymph nodes. The library came from the immunoSEQ multiplex PCR assay. For most patients, genomic DNA was isolated with the Qiagen DNeasy Blood and Tissue Kit and sent frozen to Adaptive Biotechnologies for TCR sequencing. Adaptive Biotechnologies carried out high-throughput TCR-beta CDR3 sequencing of genomic DNA for most patients. Processing in the source paper ran as follows. TCR sequencing data for roughly 17 patients were retrieved from Adaptive's ImmunoSEQ software; a few other patients were processed with MiXCR and VDJtools. CD4 versus CD8 sorting errors were corrected by removing sequences found in both subsets at a frequency ratio below 5:1. CDR3 nucleotide sequences shared between donor and recipient were removed because the origin of such sequences could not be assigned. Alloreactive clones required at least 2-fold expansion over unstimulated cells and minimum CFSE-low frequency of 0.002% (template counts) or 0.001% (read counts). Mappable clones were those detected in sequenced pre-transplant spleen, lymph node, or MLR CFSE-low populations of the donor or recipient. The cumulative frequency of alloreactive clones was calculated as a percentage of all sequences, weighted by copy number. TCRdb carries this immuneACCESS record with in-frame sequences only. Its versions omit some clonotypes, under half of them owing to an unresolved V gene in the studies checked, with the rest unexplained. That table supplies the V and J calls and clone size; D and trimming were determined from the DNA. The sample table shows some 38,000 clones, and about 93% are seen once. Over 20% of the sample is held by the ten biggest clonotypes.

The CDR3 numbers 17 residues from cysteine through phenylalanine. CDR3 DNA is the only sequence kept; it has 51 bases, read in frame from the first base. The V end gives up 5 bases and the J end 4 bases, leaving 10 bases in the junction not matched to a gene. The germline V gene provides CDR1 SGHRS and CDR2 YFSETQ. The sample was unstimulated CD8+ T cells sorted from spleen or lymph node cells, taken before transplant. The sequence came from a human donor who was the organ donor for an intestinal transplant. The receptor chain draws on TRBV5-1 and TRBJ2-1; 12 central bases correspond to TRBD2. For the CDR3, the sequence is CASRIGLAGNFYNEQFF. The base sequence is TGCGCCAGCAGGATAGGACTAGCGGGAAACTTTTACAATGAGCAGTTCTTC.